This TCR beta chain is from a study of CD8 T cells in Susac syndrome. Random hexamers served to reverse transcribe roughly 0.5 to 1 ug RNA. The authors amplified TCR beta CDR3 across 54 Vbeta and 13 Jbeta using immunoSEQ multiplex PCR. TCRdb fed the immunoSEQ multiplex PCR reads into MiXCR, producing one record per CDR3 protein. This table has under 200,000 distinct CDR3 sequences, about 94% appearing once. While CD8+ and CD4+ T cells were isolated negatively, TEMRA cells were enriched by FACS. Germline lookup yields CDR1 SGHRS and CDR2 YFSETQ. CDR3 size: 17 residues. The V end lost 0 bases, the J end lost 0 bases, and 13 bases lay between the germline ends.

The sequenced sample was CD4+ T cells from PBMCs. The sequence derives from a human donor in good health. The chain links TRBV5-1 to TRBJ2-1; D is unresolved. The CDR3 here is CASSLGYGTRSYNEQFF. CDR3 sequence (DNA): TGCGCCAGCAGCTTGGGATATGGAACTCGCTCCTACAATGAGCAGTTCTTC.